This passage covers 14 T cell receptor beta chains from one sample sequenced in a study of graft-versus-host responses after intestinal transplantation. Intraepithelial and lamina propria lymphocytes were isolated from graft specimens. The protocol was immunoSEQ multiplex PCR, while the TCRdb copy is restricted to in-frame clones and leaves out a portion. The sample has about 4,500 clones; over 70% are singletons. Sequencing was performed on ileum tissue, taken approximately 350 days after intestinal transplantation. These receptors were taken from a human patient who received an intestinal transplant, so some T cells may come from the graft donor.

The gene calls are TRBV28 and TRBJ2-5; 11 bases agree with TRBD2. Germline loops: CDR1 MDHEN, CDR2 SYDVKM. V lost 3 bases, J lost 3 bases, and 24 bases stayed unmatched. The CDR3 runs to 22 residues. The CDR3 nucleotides are TGTGCCAGCAGTTTGAACACCGGGGTCGCACCTAGCGGGGGGCTTTTCAAAGAGACCCAGTACTTC. Translating gives CASSLNTGVAPSGGLFKETQYF.

The chain combines TRBV7-8 with TRBJ2-7, with 11 bases aligning to TRBD1. With 1 base clipped from V and 0 bases from J, the junction kept 5 bases outside the gene matches. Germline V lookup: CDR1 SGHVS, CDR2 FQNEAQ. The CDR3 has 17 amino acids. CDR3 sequence reads: CASSLGTGGYRSYEQYF. CDR3 in DNA: TGTGCCAGCAGCTTAGGGACAGGGGGCTACCGCTCCTACGAGCAGTACTTC.

The chain carries TRBV2 and TRBJ2-5; 9 bases agree with TRBD2. Germline-derived CDR1 and CDR2 are SNHLY and FYNNEI. This CDR3 spans 14 amino acids. V was clipped by 6 bases and J by 5 bases; unmatched bases: 7. The CDR3 is CASSPGLAIETQYF. The CDR3 coding sequence is TGTGCCAGCAGCCCGGGACTAGCCATTGAGACCCAGTACTTC.

This CDR3 is CASSRGQGQGYTF. CDR3 DNA: TGTGCCAGCAGCCGTGGACAGGGCCAAGGCTACACCTTC. This chain links TRBV7-9 with TRBJ1-2; 8 nucleotides match TRBD1. The germline V gene encodes CDR1 SEHNR and CDR2 FQNEAQ (reference sequence). This CDR3 region has 13 residues. The V and J ends lost 5 bases and 8 bases, in that order; junction bases with no gene match: 7.

V and J are TRBV14 and TRBJ2-1; 8 nucleotides agree with TRBD2. This CDR3 has 15 residues. CDR1 SGHDN and CDR2 FVKESK come from the germline V gene. J was trimmed by 3 bases and V by 5 bases; bases with no gene match: 6. The CDR3 is CASSIGLAVYNEQFF. CDR3 coding DNA: TGTGCCAGCAGCATCGGACTAGCAGTCTACAATGAGCAGTTCTTC.

The rearrangement uses TRBV2 and TRBJ2-3; 11 nucleotides line up with TRBD2. CDR3 length equals 16 residues. Per germline, CDR1 SNHLY and CDR2 FYNNEI. J lost 0 bases, V lost 4 bases, and 3 bases had no gene match. The CDR3 region is CASSGGLADSTDTQYF. CDR3 in DNA: TGTGCCAGCAGTGGGGGACTAGCGGACAGCACAGATACGCAGTATTTT.

Comment on this clone: At one end, the junction sequence differs from germline, possibly due to a read error. The CDR3 sequence: CASSPGQAASNQKLFF. The CDR3 region has the DNA TGTGCCAGCAGCCCGGGACAGGCTGCTTCTAATCAAAAACTGTTTTTT. The V call is TRBV14, the J call TRBJ1-4; 8 positions agree with TRBD1. CDR1 is SGHDN and CDR2 is FVKESK in the germline V gene. The CDR3 totals 16 residues. Drawing the rest from reference TRBV14 and TRBJ1-4, the complete variable domain is EAGVTQFPSHSVIEKGQTVTLRCDPISGHDNLYWYRRVMGKEIKFLLHFVKESKQDESGMPNNRFLAERTGGTYSTLKVQPAELEDSGVYFCASSPGQAASNQKLFFGSGTQLSVL.

The V and J genes are TRBV9 and TRBJ2-7; no firm D call. The CDR3 sequence is 14 residues long. The ends were cut back, 0 bases at V and 1 base at J, with 8 bases in the middle. Germline V gene data show CDR1 as SGDLS and CDR2 as YYNGEE. CDR3 sequence (DNA): TGTGCCAGCAGCGTAGGTGCGGAATCCTACGAGCAGTACTTC. As protein: CASSVGAESYEQYF.

This chain links TRBV5-1 with TRBJ2-7; TRBD2 agrees at 13 bases. V was pared by 7 bases and J by 5 bases, with 18 bases of the junction left unmatched. Germline CDR1 and CDR2: SGHRS and YFSETQ. CDR3 length: 18 residues. The DNA for the CDR3 is TGCGCCAGCCGGCTCGCTTTACCTGGGACTAGCGGGAAGAACGAGCAGTACTTC. The encoded protein is CASRLALPGTSGKNEQYF.

V and J are TRBV6-1 and TRBJ1-5; TRBD1 agrees at 9 bases. V lost 9 bases to trimming and J lost 6 bases; unmatched junction nucleotides: 9. This CDR3 region has 14 residues. Germline V gene lookup returns CDR1 MNHNS and CDR2 SASEGT. CDR3: CASYGTGRTQPQHF. CDR3 coding DNA: TGTGCCAGTTATGGGACAGGGCGAACTCAGCCCCAGCATTTT.

This chain joins TRBV4-1 and TRBJ1-2; 8 positions match TRBD1. V gave up 3 bases and J gave up 4 bases; unmatched junction bases: 1. CDR1 MGHRA and CDR2 YSYEKL come from the germline V gene. The CDR3 covers 13 residues. The CDR3 reads CASSHGTGYGYTF. The CDR3 DNA follows: TGCGCCAGCAGCCACGGGACAGGCTATGGCTACACCTTC.

The V call is TRBV9, the J call TRBJ1-2; D remains unclear. The germline gives CDR1 SGDLS, CDR2 YYNGEE. The V end lost 0 bases, the J end lost 1 base, and 4 bases lay between the germline ends. CDR3 length: 13 residues. This chain's CDR3 is CASSVAVNYGYTF. The CDR3 DNA reads TGTGCCAGCAGCGTAGCAGTTAACTATGGCTACACCTTC.

This clone turned up a few times. The rearrangement uses TRBV7-9 and TRBJ2-2; D is uncertain. Germline V gene lookup returns CDR1 SEHNR and CDR2 FQNEAQ (reference sequence). Trimming removed 1 base from V and 7 bases from J, with 7 bases in between. The CDR3 is made up of 13 amino acids. The CDR3 bases are TGTGCCAGCAGCTTAGATTATCTCGGGGAGCTGTTTTTT. Translation: CASSLDYLGELFF.

The V gene is TRBV5-8, the J gene TRBJ1-5; 9 bases line up with TRBD1. This CDR3 has 16 residues. Unmatched junction bases numbered 7, after V lost 0 bases and J lost 6 bases. The germline V gene encodes CDR1 SGHTS and CDR2 YDEGEE. CDR3 sequence reads: CASSLAKGQGVQPQHF. In nucleotides, the CDR3 is TGTGCCAGCAGCTTGGCCAAGGGACAGGGAGTTCAGCCCCAGCATTTT.